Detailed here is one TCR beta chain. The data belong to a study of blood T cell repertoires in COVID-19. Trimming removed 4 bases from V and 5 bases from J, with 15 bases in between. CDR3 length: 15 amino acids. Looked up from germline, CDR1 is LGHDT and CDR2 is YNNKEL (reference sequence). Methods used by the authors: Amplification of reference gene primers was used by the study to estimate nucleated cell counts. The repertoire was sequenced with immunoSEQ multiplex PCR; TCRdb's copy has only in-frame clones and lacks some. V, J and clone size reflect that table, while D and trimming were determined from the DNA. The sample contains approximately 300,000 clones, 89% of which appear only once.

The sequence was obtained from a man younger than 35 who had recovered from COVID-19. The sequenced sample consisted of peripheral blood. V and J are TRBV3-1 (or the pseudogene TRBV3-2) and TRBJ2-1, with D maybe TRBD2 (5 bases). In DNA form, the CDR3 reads TGTGCCAGCAGCCGGACCCTAGGACTCAACAATGAGCAGTTCTTC. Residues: CASSRTLGLNNEQFF.